This T cell receptor (beta chain) is drawn from a study of radiation and T cells in renal cell carcinoma (dated by TCRdb to the early 2020s). For context, the study as a whole: Samples were obtained from a clinical trial, in which 15 Gy stereotactic body radiation therapy was delivered to primary renal cell carcinomas and nephrectomy was performed 4 weeks later. A total of over 4 million unique CDR3 nucleotide sequences, encoding around 2.7 million unique CDR3 amino acid sequences, were found across all 55 or so samples. In total, 50 or so samples, comprising around 26 tumors and about 27 peripheral blood samples, were subjected to TCR beta sequencing.

Following the manufacturer's recommendations, the immunoSEQ kit was used to generate TCR beta libraries from genomic DNA. For library preparation, a first multiplex PCR was performed with proprietary primers, followed by a second PCR in which unique barcodes were added, and bead cleanups were performed after each round. A kit-provided positive control reaction and a negative control reaction were included in every sample batch. The final libraries underwent checking on an Agilent 4200 TapeStation D1000 ScreenTape, volumetric pooling, and quantification by qPCR. Sequencing was performed on an Illumina NextSeq500 using a MidOutput 150-cycle cartridge, with 156 Read1 cycles, 15 Index1 cycles, and the kit custom primers. The pooled library was loaded at 0.95 to 1 pM, with a roughly 20% PhiX control spiked in. Concerning the study's data processing: Vendor-processed data were analyzed in R, and a clonotype was defined as all T cells sharing the same CDR3 nucleotide sequence. For clone abundance analyses, frequencies were normalized to the 10,000 most abundant clones in each sample. Public T cell clones, which averaged fewer than five per sample, were excluded before analysis. Tumor-enriched and baseline blood-enriched clonotypes were defined by at least a 32-fold difference in abundance between compartments. Clonotypes expanded or contracted between blood time points were identified with a beta-binomial differential abundance model. The Baroni-Urbani and Buser coefficient was used to measure tumor-blood repertoire similarity, and groups were compared with two-tailed Wilcoxon tests in R. Drawn from immuneACCESS, this table holds only the in-frame rearrangements with V and J called that TCRdb kept. Clones are partly lost; checked studies trace under half to an unresolved V gene and leave the rest unexplained. V, J and clone size were drawn from that table, and D and trimming were deduced from the DNA. The sample table holds about 95,000 clones, of which around nine tenths were seen once. The ten largest clones add up to under 9.5% of the sample.

Note on this clone: The specificity of this receptor is unknown. Base qualities were left out, and no much larger clone turns up one base away.

Study-wide conclusions, independent of this receptor: In blood, the top tumor clonotypes increased from baseline to 2 weeks after radiation and then shrank by 4 weeks, which suggests a temporary expansion of tumor-resident clones. Tracking of blood repertoire dynamics stopped at about 27 days after treatment, with no follow-up past that point. Because pretreatment tumor biopsies were not available, the baseline intratumoral presence of clonotypes could not be determined. Because the trial had a single-armed design, the trial could not examine how radiation dose or scheduling affected the TCR repertoire.

The time point tag for this specimen amounts to: baseline pretreatment blood. What this sample's treatment or condition label stands for: 15 Gy SBRT to primary tumor, nephrectomy 4 weeks later. Serial peripheral blood from radiation-treated patients was sampled at baseline, 2 weeks and 4 weeks after SBRT to track tumor-enriched clonotypes. All patients had renal cell carcinoma with clear cell pathology. Genomic DNA for TCR sequencing was prepared using the QIAamp DNA Blood Mini Kit (Qiagen). Samples were included in the analyses only if all quality control checks were passed. CDR1 LNHNV and CDR2 YYDKDF are derived from the germline V gene (reference sequence). Cut back by 0 bases and 10 bases, the V and J ends lie 10 bases apart. From the cysteine up to the phenylalanine, the CDR3 has a length of 14 residues. Left in the record is the CDR3 DNA by itself, 42 bases read in frame from the first base.

The origin of this receptor is a man aged 45-65 years with renal cell carcinoma. The chain employs TRBV15 and TRBJ1-6; a tentative D call is TRBD1 (6 bases match). Here the sequenced sample was blood, taken from a patient whose treatment included radiotherapy and nephrectomy. The CDR3: CATSRDRDTSPLHF. The nucleotide sequence is TGTGCCACCAGCAGAGATAGGGACACATCACCCCTCCACTTT.